These 8 T cell receptor beta chains came from one sample sequenced in a study of cytomegalovirus exposure and HLA in healthy donors. Assay used: immunoSEQ multiplex PCR; TCRdb lists only in-frame clones, some missing. The data contain around 140,000 clones, roughly 89% of them singletons. Sequenced material: PBMCs. These receptors were collected from a woman between 18 and 29 years old in good health and CMV-seronegative.

This clone has only one observation. The chain carries TRBV25-1 and TRBJ1-1; the D gene is possibly TRBD1 (6 bases). V was shortened by 7 bases and J by 0 bases, with 9 bases between the two germline ends. This CDR3 region has 13 residues. In germline, CDR1 is MGHDK, CDR2 SYGVNS. The CDR3 reads CASIQGMNTEAFF. CDR3 in DNA: TGTGCCAGCATACAGGGTATGAACACTGAAGCTTTCTTT. The full variable domain, in which reference TRBV25-1 and TRBJ1-1 provide the parts outside the CDR3, is EADIYQTPRYLVIGTGKKITLECSQTMGHDKMYWYQQDPGMELHLIHYSYGVNSTEKGDLSSESTVSRIRTEHFPLTLESARPSHTSQYLCASIQGMNTEAFFGQGTRLTVV.

The chain is built from TRBV5-1 and TRBJ2-5; TRBD2 might be the D (6 bases). Looked up from germline, CDR1 is SGHRS and CDR2 is YFSETQ. V gave up 0 bases and J gave up 6 bases, with 9 bases separating them. The CDR3 length is 13 residues. DNA for the CDR3: TGCGCCAGCAGCTTGGAAGGAGGGCAGACCCAGTACTTC. Its translation is CASSLEGGQTQYF.

The V and J genes are TRBV18 and TRBJ1-6, with TRBD1 matching over 7 bases. There are 15 residues in the CDR3. In germline, CDR1 is KGHSH, CDR2 LQKENI. J lost 6 bases, V lost 4 bases, and 6 bases had no gene match. CDR3 sequence (DNA): TGTGCCAGCTCACTAAGGGACAGCGCTAATTCACCCCTCCACTTT. This translates into CASSLRDSANSPLHF.

This clone was recorded a few times. CDR3 residues: CASRLRGHGEAFF. CDR3 sequence (DNA): TGTGCCAGCAGACTCAGGGGGCACGGTGAAGCTTTCTTT. The chain is built from TRBV6-6 and TRBJ1-1, with 8 bases identical to TRBD1. Losses at the gene ends were 6 bases for V and 7 bases for J; bases not matched to a gene: 7. The CDR3 extends over 13 amino acids. In germline, CDR1 is MNHNY, CDR2 SVGAGI (reference sequence).

The chain links TRBV5-4 to TRBJ2-1; tentatively, D is TRBD2 (6 bases). CDR1 and CDR2 from the germline V gene are SGHNT and YYREEE (reference sequence). The CDR3 spans 13 residues. V was shortened by 0 bases and J by 9 bases, with 10 bases between the two germline ends. The CDR3 sequence: CASSLALGGEQFF. Here the CDR3 DNA reads TGTGCCAGCAGCTTGGCCCTGGGGGGTGAGCAGTTCTTC.

The chain links TRBV6-1 to TRBJ2-4; maybe TRBD2 (6 bases). The CDR3 is 12 amino acids. The V gene's germline CDR1 is MNHNS and CDR2 SASEGT. V shed 3 bases and J shed 7 bases, with 7 bases lying between them. The CDR3 loop reads CASSDGGNIQYF. CDR3 nucleotide sequence: TGTGCCAGCAGTGATGGGGGGAACATTCAGTACTTC.

The V and J genes are TRBV9 and TRBJ1-2; perhaps TRBD1 as D (5 bases). Trimming pared 7 bases from V and 2 bases from J, leaving 15 bases between. CDR3 length equals 14 residues. Germline V gives CDR1 SGDLS, CDR2 YYNGEE. The CDR3 protein is CASGSTGENYGYTF. The CDR3 DNA sequence: TGTGCCAGCGGATCGACGGGGGAGAACTATGGCTACACCTTC.

V gene TRBV6-1 combines with J gene TRBJ1-2; 8 bases are shared with TRBD1. This CDR3 spans 15 amino acids. Germline V gene sequence: CDR1 MNHNS, CDR2 SASEGT. With V trimmed by 6 bases and J by 2 bases, 8 bases remained unmatched. The DNA for the CDR3 is TGTGCCAGCAGACAGGGGGGGGCGATGAACTATGGCTACACCTTC. Its protein product is CASRQGGAMNYGYTF.